This T cell receptor beta chain derives from a study of identical twins. The CDR3 runs to 13 residues. Trimming took 6 bases from V and 1 from J; bases not matched to a gene: 2. Per germline, CDR1 SQVTM and CDR2 ANQGSEA. MiXCR was run by TCRdb on the 5' RACE reads, yielding one entry per CDR3 protein. The sample yields roughly 690,000 distinct CDR3 sequences, over 20% seen once. The same data also went into a second study, on T cells expressing NK-cell markers.

The sample taken for sequencing was PBMCs. J is TRBJ2-3 and V is TRBV29-1, with TRBD1 matching over 9 bases. This receptor was taken from a woman aged 18-29 years in good health. For the CDR3, the DNA is TGCAGCGTCAGGGACAGGGGCACAGATACGCAGTATTTT. Translating gives CSVRDRGTDTQYF.